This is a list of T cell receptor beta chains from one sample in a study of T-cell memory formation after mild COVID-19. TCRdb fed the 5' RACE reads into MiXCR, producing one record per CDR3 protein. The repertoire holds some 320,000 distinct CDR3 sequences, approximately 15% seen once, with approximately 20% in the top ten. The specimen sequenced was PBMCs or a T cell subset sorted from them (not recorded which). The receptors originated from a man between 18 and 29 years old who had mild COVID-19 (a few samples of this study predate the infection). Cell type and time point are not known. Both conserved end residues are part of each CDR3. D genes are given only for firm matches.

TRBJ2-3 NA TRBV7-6 CASSLGGVSTDTQYF
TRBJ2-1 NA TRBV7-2 CASSSTVAKQFF
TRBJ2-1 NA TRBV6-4 CASSDGGTDYNEQFF
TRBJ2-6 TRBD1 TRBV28 CASSGTARANVLTF
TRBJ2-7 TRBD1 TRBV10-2 CASKGQGTYEQYF
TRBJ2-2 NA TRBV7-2 CASSPRRANTGELFF
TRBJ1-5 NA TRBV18 CASSPLPGDQPQHF
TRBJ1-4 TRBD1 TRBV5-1 CASSTTQGRATNEKLFF
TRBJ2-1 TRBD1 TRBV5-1 CASSPGSGQGAKEQFF
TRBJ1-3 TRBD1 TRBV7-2 CASSLRDRGRRSNTIYF
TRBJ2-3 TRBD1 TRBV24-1 CATSDFGQGVADTQYF
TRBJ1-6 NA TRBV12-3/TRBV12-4 CASRGGGWSYNSPLHF
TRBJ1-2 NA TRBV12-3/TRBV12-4 CASSPYNYGYTF
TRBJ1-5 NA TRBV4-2 CASSQAAGAYNQPQHF
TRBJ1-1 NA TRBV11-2 CASSAWPPQAFF
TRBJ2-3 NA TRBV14 CASSQVKGSPTDTQYF
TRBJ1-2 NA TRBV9 CASSADSIYGYTF
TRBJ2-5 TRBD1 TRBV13 CASSLRTGAQETQYF
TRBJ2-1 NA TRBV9 CASSVGGPGGHNEQFF
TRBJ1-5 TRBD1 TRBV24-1 CATSGPGTGNQPQHF
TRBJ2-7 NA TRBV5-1 CASGFLPYEQYF
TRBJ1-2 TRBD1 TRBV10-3 CAITGQGMGGYTF
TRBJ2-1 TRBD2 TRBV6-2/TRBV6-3 CASTPAGITYNEQFF
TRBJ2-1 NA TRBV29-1 CSVEDRGISNEQFF
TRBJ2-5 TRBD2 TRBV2 CASSGGLAETQYF
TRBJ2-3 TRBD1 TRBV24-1 CATSATTGPTDTQYF
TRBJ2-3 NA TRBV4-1 CASSPDLDTQYF
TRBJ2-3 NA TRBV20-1 CSARMGGRTDTQYF
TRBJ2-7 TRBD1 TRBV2 CASRAGTGAYEQYF
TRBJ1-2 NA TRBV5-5 CASSLHDFYGYTF
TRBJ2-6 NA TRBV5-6 CASSLRGGGANVLTF
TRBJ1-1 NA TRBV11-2 CASSLLPGRNTEAFF
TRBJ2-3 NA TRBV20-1 CSAKWIGGWATDTQYF
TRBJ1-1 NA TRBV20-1 CSAGERLNTEAFF
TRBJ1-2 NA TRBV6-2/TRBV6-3 CASSYGVDYGYTF
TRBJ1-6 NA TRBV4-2 CASSQDRGNSPLHF
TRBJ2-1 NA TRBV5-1 CASSFRGRDNEQFF
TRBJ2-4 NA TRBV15 CATSRDVDRRKNIQYF
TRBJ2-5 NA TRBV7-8 CASAGQQETQYF
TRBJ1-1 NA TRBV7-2 CASSPLLRGFEAFF
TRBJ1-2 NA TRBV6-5 CASRNPRRPYGYTF
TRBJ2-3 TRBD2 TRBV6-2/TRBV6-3 CASLAGALDTQYF
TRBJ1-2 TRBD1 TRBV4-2 CASSQDLGSTGGPYGYTF
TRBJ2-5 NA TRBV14 CASSQFQTPETQYF
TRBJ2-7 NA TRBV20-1 CSALRGSGLWEQYF
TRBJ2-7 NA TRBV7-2 CASSPRGGTYEQYF
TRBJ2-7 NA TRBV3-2 CASSQDGTDLYEQYF
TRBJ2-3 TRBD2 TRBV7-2 CASSSERGVRTQYF
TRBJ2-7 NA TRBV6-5 CASSYAQGESSYEQYF
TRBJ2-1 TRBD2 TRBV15 CATSRVAGVGLYNEQFF
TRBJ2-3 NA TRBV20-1 CSARRQVSRDTQYF
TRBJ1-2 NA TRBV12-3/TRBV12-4 CASRPPWGLYGYTF
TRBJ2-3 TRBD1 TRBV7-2 CASSPQGADTQYF
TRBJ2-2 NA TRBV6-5 CASSPGGRSSGELFF
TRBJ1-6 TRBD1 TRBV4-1 CASSSGQGTISPLHF
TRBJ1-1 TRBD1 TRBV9 CASSVSGGEEAFF
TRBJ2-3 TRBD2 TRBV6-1 CASQRGGSTDTQYF
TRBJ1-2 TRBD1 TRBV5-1 CASSPGTGGGYTF
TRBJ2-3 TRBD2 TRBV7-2 CASSFSLAGTDTQYF
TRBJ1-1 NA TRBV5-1 CASSFQGYRTEAFF